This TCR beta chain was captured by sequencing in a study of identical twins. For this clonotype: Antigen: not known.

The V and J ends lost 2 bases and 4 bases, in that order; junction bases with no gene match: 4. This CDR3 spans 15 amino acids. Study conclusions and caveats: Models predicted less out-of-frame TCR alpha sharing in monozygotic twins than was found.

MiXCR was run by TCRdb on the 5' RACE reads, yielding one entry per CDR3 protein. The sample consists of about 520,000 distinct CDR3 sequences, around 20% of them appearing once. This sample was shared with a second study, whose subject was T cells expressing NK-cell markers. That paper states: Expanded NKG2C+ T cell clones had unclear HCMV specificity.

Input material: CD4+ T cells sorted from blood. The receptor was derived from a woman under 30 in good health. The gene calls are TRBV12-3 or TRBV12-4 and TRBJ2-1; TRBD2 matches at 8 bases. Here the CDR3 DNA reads TGTGCCAGCAGTTTAAGCGGGAGACCTTACAATGAGCAGTTCTTC. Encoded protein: CASSLSGRPYNEQFF.